Below are 11 T cell receptor beta chains sequenced from a single sample in a study of T cell changes during pregnancy in multiple sclerosis. Produced via immunoSEQ multiplex PCR; TCRdb's table is partial and in-frame only. The repertoire includes approximately 50,000 clones, 90% of them detected once, and 5% to 7.5% sits in the top ten. Sequences were derived from peripheral blood, sampled in the third trimester of pregnancy. The receptors were gathered from a female donor in good health, enrolled as a control in a pregnancy study.

The rearrangement joins TRBV4-3 to TRBJ2-7; 8 nucleotides match TRBD1. Trimming at V came to 3 bases and at J to 5 bases, leaving 18 bases not matched to a gene. The CDR3 covers 18 residues. Germline V gives CDR1 LGHNA, CDR2 YSLEER. DNA for the CDR3: TGCGCCAGCAGCCAGGCCATGCACGGACAGGGAACCCTCAACGAGCAGTACTTC. This gives the protein CASSQAMHGQGTLNEQYF.

This clone was detected only a few times. The chain combines TRBV5-1 with TRBJ1-1; the D gene is possibly TRBD1 (6 bases). The CDR3 length is 15 residues. Trimming cost V 7 bases and J 5 bases, with 21 bases left between them. The germline CDR1 and CDR2 sequences are SGHRS and YFSETQ. The CDR3 nucleotides are TGCGCCAGCGGACTTTCCATACAGGGCGGGACTGAAGCTTTCTTT. It specifies CASGLSIQGGTEAFF.

As to this clone: This specimen includes other DNA sequences encoding the same CDR3. This chain uses TRBV27 with TRBJ2-5; D gene uncertain. This CDR3 spans 13 amino acids. Trimming took 0 bases from V and 3 from J, leaving 5 bases between them. CDR1 is MNHEY, CDR2 SMNVEV, per germline (reference sequence). CDR3 sequence: CASSLSRKETQYF. The CDR3 DNA reads as TGTGCCAGCAGTTTATCGCGGAAAGAGACCCAGTACTTC.

The chain employs TRBV27 and TRBJ2-7; TRBD1 might be the D (6 bases). Germline-derived CDR1 and CDR2 are MNHEY and SMNVEV (reference sequence). The V and J ends lost 2 bases and 3 bases respectively, with 14 bases between them. This CDR3 has 15 amino acids. The CDR3 DNA follows: TGTGCCAGCAGTTTAGCACCACAGGGTAGCTACGAGCAGTACTTC. Translated: CASSLAPQGSYEQYF.

The chain joins TRBV9 to TRBJ2-3; unclear D gene. Germline V CDR1 and CDR2: SGDLS, YYNGEE. V gave up 0 bases and J gave up 7 bases, with 9 bases separating them. This CDR3 region has 13 residues. The CDR3 here is CASSVEQPHTQYF. As DNA, the CDR3 is TGTGCCAGCAGCGTAGAACAGCCCCATACGCAGTATTTT.

The chain has TRBV29-1 and TRBJ2-7; 11 bases map to TRBD1. Germline CDR1 and CDR2: SQVTM and ANQGSEA. Trimming cost V 2 bases and J 3 bases; bases outside gene matches: 3. The length of the CDR3 is 14 residues. This CDR3 reads CSVEKGTGGYEQYF. The CDR3 bases are TGCAGCGTTGAAAAAGGGACAGGGGGCTACGAGCAGTACTTC.

The V gene is TRBV2, the J gene TRBJ1-5; D remains unclear. V dropped 4 bases and J dropped 2 bases, with 9 bases sitting between them. The CDR3 loop spans 14 amino acids. Germline CDR1 and CDR2: SNHLY and FYNNEI. CDR3 loop: CASSALTGNQPQHF. The CDR3 region has the DNA TGTGCCAGCAGTGCGCTTACGGGCAATCAGCCCCAGCATTTT.

The V and J genes are TRBV27 and TRBJ1-1, with TRBD1 as a possible D gene (6 bases). The CDR3 totals 14 residues. From germline, CDR1 is MNHEY and CDR2 SMNVEV (reference sequence). Trimming took 5 bases from V and 1 from J, leaving 11 bases between them. The DNA of the CDR3 is TGTGCCAGCAGTCCCAAGGACAGGAACACTGAAGCTTTCTTT. Its protein is CASSPKDRNTEAFF.

This rearrangement joins TRBV10-3 to TRBJ2-7, with 10 bases fitting TRBD2. The V segment lost 10 bases and the J segment 2 bases; nucleotides outside the gene matches: 23. This CDR3 has 19 residues. In germline, CDR1 is ENHRY, CDR2 SYGVKD. The CDR3 DNA is TGTGCCACCCAGGTCTCCGGGGGTGGTGCTAGCGGGAGACCCTACGAGCAGTACTTC. Translated: CATQVSGGGASGRPYEQYF.

In its sample, this clone was seen a few times. V gene TRBV29-1 combines with J gene TRBJ2-7; maybe TRBD1 (6 bases). The CDR3 runs to 12 residues. The germline V and J ends were trimmed by 5 bases and 7 bases, with 15 bases remaining between them. Germline CDR1 SQVTM, CDR2 ANQGSEA. The CDR3 DNA is TGCAGCGTTTCGACAGGATCGAGTGAGCAGTACTTC. Its protein product is CSVSTGSSEQYF.

The CDR3 DNA is TGTGCCAGCTCACGCTCAGCCGGGACAGGGTTGGTCACTGAAGCTTTCTTT. Translating gives CASSRSAGTGLVTEAFF. The chain recombines TRBV18 with TRBJ1-1; 9 positions agree with TRBD1. This CDR3 comprises 17 residues. V shed 4 bases and J 4 bases; nucleotides not matched to a gene: 13. Looked up from germline, CDR1 is KGHSH and CDR2 is LQKENI.